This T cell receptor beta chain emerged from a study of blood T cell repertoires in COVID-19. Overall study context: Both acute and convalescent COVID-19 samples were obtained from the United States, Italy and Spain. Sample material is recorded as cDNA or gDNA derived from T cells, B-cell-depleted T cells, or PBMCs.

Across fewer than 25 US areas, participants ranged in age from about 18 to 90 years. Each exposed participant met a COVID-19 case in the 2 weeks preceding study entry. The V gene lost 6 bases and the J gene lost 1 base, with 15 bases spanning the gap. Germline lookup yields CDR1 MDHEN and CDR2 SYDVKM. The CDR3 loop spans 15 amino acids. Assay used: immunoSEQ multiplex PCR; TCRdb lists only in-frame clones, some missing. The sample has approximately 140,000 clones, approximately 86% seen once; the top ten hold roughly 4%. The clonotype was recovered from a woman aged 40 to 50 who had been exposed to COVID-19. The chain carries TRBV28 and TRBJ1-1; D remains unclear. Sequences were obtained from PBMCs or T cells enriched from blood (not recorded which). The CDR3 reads CASSPRALANTEAFF. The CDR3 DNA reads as TGTGCCAGCAGCCCGCGGGCCCTGGCGAACACTGAAGCTTTCTTT. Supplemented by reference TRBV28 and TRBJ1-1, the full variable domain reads DVKVTQSSRYLVKRTGEKVFLECVQDMDHENMFWYRQDPGLGLRLIYFSYDVKMKEKGDIPEGYSVSREKKERFSLILESASTNQTSMYLCASSPRALANTEAFFGQGTRLTVV.